This is a list of T cell receptor beta chains from one sample in a study of graft-versus-host responses after intestinal transplantation. The protocol was immunoSEQ multiplex PCR, while the TCRdb copy is restricted to in-frame clones and leaves out a portion. The top ten clones hold roughly a sixth of a sample with 95,000 or so clones, approximately 92% of them seen once. This material consisted of PBMCs, taken around 450 days after intestinal transplant. These receptors all come from a human patient who received an intestinal transplant, so some T cells may come from the graft donor. Both conserved end residues are trimmed from each CDR3.

V	length	J	CDR3
TRBV29-1	15	TRBJ1-1	SVDASDLGGRLGEAF
TRBV5-1	10	TRBJ1-4	ASSFLGEELF
TRBV4-1	14	TRBJ2-7	ASSQEFRLGAYEQY
TRBV4-1	16	TRBJ2-3	ASSPKGDQAGGTDTQY
TRBV4-1	14	TRBJ2-4	ASSQEGRGAGGIQY
TRBV25-1	12	TRBJ1-1	ASSESPRTTEAF
TRBV5-4	13	TRBJ1-6	ASSLVGENNSPLH
TRBV7-9	12	TRBJ2-2	ASSFEFNTGELF
TRBV7-9	13	TRBJ1-6	ASSNPGTGGSPLH
TRBV19	13	TRBJ2-6	ASRVDRAGANVLT
TRBV5-1	10	TRBJ2-1	ASSSGAHEQF
TRBV2	11	TRBJ2-2	ASTTGVVGELF
TRBV7-9	13	TRBJ1-1	ASSLAVGGSNEAF
TRBV27	15	TRBJ2-6	ASSLVRRHSGANVLT
TRBV2	9	TRBJ2-3	ASRQSDTQY
TRBV27	15	TRBJ1-4	ASSLGIRHRQPEKLF
TRBV9	15	TRBJ1-5	ASSVALGTGRYQPQH
TRBV9	12	TRBJ2-1	ASSVSPGDDEQF
TRBV5-6	10	TRBJ1-3	ASSYQENTIY
TRBV12-5	14	TRBJ1-1	ASGQPTGGEWTEAF
TRBV5-1	14	TRBJ1-2	ASSLGDRVGTYGYT
TRBV6-6	13	TRBJ2-7	ASSYHDRGTYEQY
TRBV2	12	TRBJ1-6	ASREPWDNSPLH
TRBV5-4	12	TRBJ2-5	ASSLGGFQETQY
TRBV29-1	10	TRBJ1-2	SSEGGSGGYT
TRBV19	13	TRBJ2-7	ASSIDHGGSYEQY
TRBV15	16	TRBJ1-5	ATSSPSGQGIINQPQH
TRBV19	13	TRBJ2-7	ASSTTGTDTYEQY
TRBV5-1	11	TRBJ1-2	ASSLDRDPGYT
TRBV5-1	11	.	ASSAGQWYEQY
TRBV15	15	TRBJ2-7	ATSKPISGGAVYEQY
TRBV11-2	13	TRBJ1-1	ASSPLSFMNTEAF
TRBV16	11	TRBJ1-1	ASSQWGQPKAF
TRBV5-1	11	TRBJ2-3	ASSWDYTDTQY
TRBV2	12	TRBJ2-2	ASLGQGRAGELF
TRBV7-2	10	TRBJ2-7	ASSLLAREQY
TRBV7-6	13	TRBJ1-2	ASSPVGGVRKGYT
TRBV5-4	10	TRBJ2-3	ASSSDRDTQY
TRBV6-5	11	TRBJ1-1	ASSTPQGAEAF
TRBV18	13	TRBJ2-2	ASSPQQGASGELF
TRBV7-9	11	TRBJ1-2	ASSLVSGYGYT
TRBV10-1	13	TRBJ2-5	ASSESVLPWETQY
TRBV29-1	11	TRBJ2-7	SAAGRHNYEQY
TRBV7-3	11	TRBJ1-1	ASSSALNTEAF
TRBV4-1	11	TRBJ1-2	ASSLLGRLGYT
TRBV4-2	13	TRBJ1-5	ASSQGDGGNQPQH
TRBV5-1	11	TRBJ1-4	ASMRTEGEKLF
TRBV5-5	12	TRBJ1-5	ASSLKEGNQPQH